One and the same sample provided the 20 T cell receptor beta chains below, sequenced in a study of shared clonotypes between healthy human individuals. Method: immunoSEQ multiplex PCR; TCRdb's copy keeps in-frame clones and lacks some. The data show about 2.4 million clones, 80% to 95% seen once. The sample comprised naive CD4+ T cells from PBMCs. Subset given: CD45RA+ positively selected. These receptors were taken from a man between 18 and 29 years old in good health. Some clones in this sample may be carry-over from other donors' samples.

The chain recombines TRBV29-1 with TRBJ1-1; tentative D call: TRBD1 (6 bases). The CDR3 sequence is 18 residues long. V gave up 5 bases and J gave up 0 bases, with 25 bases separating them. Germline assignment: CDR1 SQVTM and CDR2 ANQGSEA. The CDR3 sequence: CSVTTGEPARSMNTEAFF. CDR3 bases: TGCAGCGTTACGACAGGCGAGCCGGCTAGATCCATGAACACTGAAGCTTTCTTT.

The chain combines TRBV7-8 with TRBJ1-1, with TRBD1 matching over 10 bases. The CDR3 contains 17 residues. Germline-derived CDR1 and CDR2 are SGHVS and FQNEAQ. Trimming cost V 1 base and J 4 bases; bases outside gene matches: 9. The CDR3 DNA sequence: TGTGCCAGCAGCTTAGAAAGGGACAGGGGAGGGTTCACTGAAGCTTTCTTT. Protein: CASSLERDRGGFTEAFF.

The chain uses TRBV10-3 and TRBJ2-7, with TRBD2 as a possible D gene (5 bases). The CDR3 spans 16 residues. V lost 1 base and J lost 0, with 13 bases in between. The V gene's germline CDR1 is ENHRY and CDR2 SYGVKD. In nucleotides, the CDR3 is TGTGCCATCAGTGAGTTGGCGGGCCAAACCTCCTACGAGCAGTACTTC. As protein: CAISELAGQTSYEQYF.

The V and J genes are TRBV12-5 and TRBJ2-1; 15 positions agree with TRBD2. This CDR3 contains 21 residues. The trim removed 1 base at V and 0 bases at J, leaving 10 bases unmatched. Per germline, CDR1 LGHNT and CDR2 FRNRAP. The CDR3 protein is CASGLDRGLAGGTSSYNEQFF. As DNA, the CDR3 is TGTGCTAGTGGTTTGGACCGGGGACTAGCGGGAGGTACGAGCTCCTACAATGAGCAGTTCTTC.

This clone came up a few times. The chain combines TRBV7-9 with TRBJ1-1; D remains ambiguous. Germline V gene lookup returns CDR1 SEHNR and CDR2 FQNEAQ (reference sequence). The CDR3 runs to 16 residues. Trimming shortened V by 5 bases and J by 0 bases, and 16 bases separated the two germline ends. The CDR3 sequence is CASSLGLSRMNTEAFF. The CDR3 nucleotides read TGTGCCAGCAGCCTCGGTTTATCCCGAATGAACACTGAAGCTTTCTTT.

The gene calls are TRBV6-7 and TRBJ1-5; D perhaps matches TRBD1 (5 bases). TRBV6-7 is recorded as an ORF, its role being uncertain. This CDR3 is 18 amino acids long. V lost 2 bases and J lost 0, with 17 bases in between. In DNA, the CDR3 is TGTGCCAGCAGTTACAGACAGACAAGTCGAGATAGCAATCAGCCCCAGCATTTT. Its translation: CASSYRQTSRDSNQPQHF.

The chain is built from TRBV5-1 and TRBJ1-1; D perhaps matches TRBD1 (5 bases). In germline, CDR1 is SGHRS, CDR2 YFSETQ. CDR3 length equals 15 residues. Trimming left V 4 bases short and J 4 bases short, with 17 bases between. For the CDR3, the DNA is TGCGCCAGCAGCCCGGACGTGGGACGAGTCACTGAAGCTTTCTTT. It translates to CASSPDVGRVTEAFF. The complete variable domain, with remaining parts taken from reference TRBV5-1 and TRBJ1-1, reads KAGVTQTPRYLIKTRGQQVTLSCSPISGHRSVSWYQQTPGQGLQFLFEYFSETQRNKGNFPGRFSGRQFSNSRSEMNVSTLELGDSALYLCASSPDVGRVTEAFFGQGTRLTVV.

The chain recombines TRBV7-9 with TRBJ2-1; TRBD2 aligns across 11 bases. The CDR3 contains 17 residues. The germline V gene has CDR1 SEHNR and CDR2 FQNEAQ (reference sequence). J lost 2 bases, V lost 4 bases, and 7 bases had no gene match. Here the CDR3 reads CASSSRLAGRTYNEQFF. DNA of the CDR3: TGTGCCAGCAGCTCCCGACTAGCGGGAAGGACCTACAATGAGCAGTTCTTC.

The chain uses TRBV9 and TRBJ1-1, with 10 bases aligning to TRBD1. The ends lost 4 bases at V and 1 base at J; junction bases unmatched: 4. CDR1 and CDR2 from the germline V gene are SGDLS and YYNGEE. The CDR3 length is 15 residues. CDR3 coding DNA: TGTGCCAGCAGCCTATGGGACAGGGGGAACACTGAAGCTTTCTTT. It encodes CASSLWDRGNTEAFF.

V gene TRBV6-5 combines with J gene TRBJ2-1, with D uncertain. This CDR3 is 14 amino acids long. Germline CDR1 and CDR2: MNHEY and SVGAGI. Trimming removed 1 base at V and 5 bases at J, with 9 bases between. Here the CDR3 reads CASSYYRSNNEQFF. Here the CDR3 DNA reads TGTGCCAGCAGTTACTACCGGAGCAACAATGAGCAGTTCTTC.

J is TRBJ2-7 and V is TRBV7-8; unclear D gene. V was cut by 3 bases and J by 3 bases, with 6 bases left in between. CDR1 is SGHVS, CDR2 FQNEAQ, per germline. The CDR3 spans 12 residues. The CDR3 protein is CASSFRGYEQYF. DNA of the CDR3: TGTGCCAGCAGCTTCAGAGGCTACGAGCAGTACTTC. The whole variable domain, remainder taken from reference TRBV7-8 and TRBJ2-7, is GAGVSQSPRYKVAKRGQDVALRCDPISGHVSLFWYQQALGQGPEFLTYFQNEAQLDKSGLPSDRFFAERPEGSVSTLKIQRTQQEDSAVYLCASSFRGYEQYFGPGTRLTVT.

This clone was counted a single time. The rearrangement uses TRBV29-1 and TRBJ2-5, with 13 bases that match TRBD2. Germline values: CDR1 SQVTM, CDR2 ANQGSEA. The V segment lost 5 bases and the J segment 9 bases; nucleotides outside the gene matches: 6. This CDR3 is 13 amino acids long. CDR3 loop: CSVRLLAGGPQYF. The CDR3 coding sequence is TGCAGCGTTCGATTACTAGCGGGAGGGCCCCAGTACTTC. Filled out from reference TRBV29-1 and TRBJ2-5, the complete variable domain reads SAVISQKPSRDICQRGTSLTIQCQVDSQVTMMFWYRQQPGQSLTLIATANQGSEATYESGFVIDKFPISRPNLTFSTLTVSNMSPEDSSIYLCSVRLLAGGPQYFGPGTRLLVL.

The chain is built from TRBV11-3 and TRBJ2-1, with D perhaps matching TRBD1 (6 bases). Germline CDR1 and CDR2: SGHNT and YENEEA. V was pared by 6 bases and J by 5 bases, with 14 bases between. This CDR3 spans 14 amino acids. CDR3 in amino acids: CASRRGTEHNEQFF. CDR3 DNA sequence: TGTGCCAGCAGGAGGGGGACGGAACACAATGAGCAGTTCTTC.

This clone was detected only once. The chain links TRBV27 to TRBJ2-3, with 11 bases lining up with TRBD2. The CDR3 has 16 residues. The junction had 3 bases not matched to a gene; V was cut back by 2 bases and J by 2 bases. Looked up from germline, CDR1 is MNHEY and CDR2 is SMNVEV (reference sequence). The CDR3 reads CASSLVSGRVTDTQYF. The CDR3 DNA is TGTGCCAGCAGTTTAGTTAGCGGGAGGGTCACAGATACGCAGTATTTT.

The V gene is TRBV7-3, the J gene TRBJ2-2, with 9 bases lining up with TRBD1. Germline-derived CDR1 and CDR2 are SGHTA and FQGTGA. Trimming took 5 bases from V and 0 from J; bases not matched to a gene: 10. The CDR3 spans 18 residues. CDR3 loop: CASSLTGTGSANTGELFF. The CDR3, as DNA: TGTGCCAGCAGCCTTACCGGGACAGGGTCCGCGAACACCGGGGAGCTGTTTTTT.

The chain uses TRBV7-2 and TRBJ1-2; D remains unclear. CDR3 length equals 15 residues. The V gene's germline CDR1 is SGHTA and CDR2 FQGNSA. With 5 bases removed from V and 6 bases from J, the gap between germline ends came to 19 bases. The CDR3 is CASSALTAGENGYTF. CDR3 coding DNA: TGTGCCAGCAGCGCGTTAACGGCCGGTGAGAATGGCTACACCTTC.

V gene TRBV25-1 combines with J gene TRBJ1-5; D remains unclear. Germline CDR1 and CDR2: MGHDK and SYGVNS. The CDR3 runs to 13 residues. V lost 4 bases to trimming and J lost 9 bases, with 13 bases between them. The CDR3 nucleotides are TGTGCCAGCAGTGGTGGACTGGGGAGGCCCCAGCATTTT. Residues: CASSGGLGRPQHF.

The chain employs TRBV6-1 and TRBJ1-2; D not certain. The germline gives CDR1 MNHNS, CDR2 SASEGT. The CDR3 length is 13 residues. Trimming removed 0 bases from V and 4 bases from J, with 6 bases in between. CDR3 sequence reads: CASSEAATYGYTF. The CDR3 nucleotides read TGTGCCAGCAGTGAAGCGGCCACCTATGGCTACACCTTC.

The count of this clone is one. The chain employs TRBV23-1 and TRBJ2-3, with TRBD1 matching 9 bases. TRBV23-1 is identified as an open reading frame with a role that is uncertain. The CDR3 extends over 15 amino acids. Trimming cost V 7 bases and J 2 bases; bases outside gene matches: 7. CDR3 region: CASTTGGLNTDTQYF. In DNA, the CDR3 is TGCGCCAGCACAACAGGGGGCCTTAACACAGATACGCAGTATTTT.

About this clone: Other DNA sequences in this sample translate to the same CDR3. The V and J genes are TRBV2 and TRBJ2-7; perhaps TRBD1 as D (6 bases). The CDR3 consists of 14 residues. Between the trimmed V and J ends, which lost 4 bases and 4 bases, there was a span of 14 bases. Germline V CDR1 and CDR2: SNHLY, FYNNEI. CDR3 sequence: CASSVEQGGYEQYF. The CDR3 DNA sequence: TGTGCCAGCAGTGTGGAACAGGGTGGTTACGAGCAGTACTTC. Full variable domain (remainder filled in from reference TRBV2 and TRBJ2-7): EPEVTQTPSHQVTQMGQEVILRCVPISNHLYFYWYRQILGQKVEFLVSFYNNEISEKSEIFDDQFSVERPDGSNFTLKIRSTKLEDSAMYFCASSVEQGGYEQYFGPGTRLTVT.